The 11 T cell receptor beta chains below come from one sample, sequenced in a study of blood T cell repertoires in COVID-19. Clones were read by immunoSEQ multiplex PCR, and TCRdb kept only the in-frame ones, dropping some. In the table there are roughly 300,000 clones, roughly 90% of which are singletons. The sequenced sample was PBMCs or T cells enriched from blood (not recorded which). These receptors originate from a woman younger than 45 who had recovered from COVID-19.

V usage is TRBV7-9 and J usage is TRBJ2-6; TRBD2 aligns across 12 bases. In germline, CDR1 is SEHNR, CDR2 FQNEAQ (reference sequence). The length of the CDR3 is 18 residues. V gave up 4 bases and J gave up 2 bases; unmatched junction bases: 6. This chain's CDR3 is CASSSPTSGSAGANVLTF. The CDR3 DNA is TGTGCCAGCAGCTCTCCGACTAGCGGGAGTGCTGGGGCCAACGTCCTGACTTTC.

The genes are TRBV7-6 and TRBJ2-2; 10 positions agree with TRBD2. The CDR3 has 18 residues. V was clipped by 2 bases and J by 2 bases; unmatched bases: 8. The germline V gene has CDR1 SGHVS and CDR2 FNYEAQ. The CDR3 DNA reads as TGTGCCAGCAGCTTAAATCCCCTAGCGGGAGTCAACACCGGGGAGCTGTTTTTT. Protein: CASSLNPLAGVNTGELFF. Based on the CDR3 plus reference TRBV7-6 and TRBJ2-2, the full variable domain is GAGVSQSPRYKVTKRGQDVALRCDPISGHVSLYWYRQALGQGPEFLTYFNYEAQQDKSGLPNDRFSAERPEGSISTLTIQRTEQRDSAMYRCASSLNPLAGVNTGELFFGEGSRLTVL.

The CDR3 protein is CASSVSYEQYF. CDR3 sequence (DNA): TGTGCCAGCAGTGTCAGTTACGAGCAGTACTTC. The chain is built from TRBV2 and TRBJ2-7, with D uncertain. CDR3 length equals 11 residues. The V end was cut by 4 bases, the J end by 4 bases, with 5 bases between. Germline CDR1 reads SNHLY; CDR2 reads FYNNEI.

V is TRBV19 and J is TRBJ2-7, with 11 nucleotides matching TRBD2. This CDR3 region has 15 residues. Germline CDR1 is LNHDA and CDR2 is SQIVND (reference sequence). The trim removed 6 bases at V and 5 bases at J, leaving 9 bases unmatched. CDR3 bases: TGTGCCAGTAGGCCGCAACTAGCGGGAGTAGACGAGCAGTACTTC. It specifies CASRPQLAGVDEQYF.

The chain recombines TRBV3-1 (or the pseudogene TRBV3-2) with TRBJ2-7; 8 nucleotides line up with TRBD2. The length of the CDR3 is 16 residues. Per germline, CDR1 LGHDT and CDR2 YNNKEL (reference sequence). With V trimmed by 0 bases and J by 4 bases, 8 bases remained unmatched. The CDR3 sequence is CASSQDILAAKYEQYF. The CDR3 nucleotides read TGTGCCAGCAGCCAAGATATACTAGCGGCAAAGTACGAGCAGTACTTC.

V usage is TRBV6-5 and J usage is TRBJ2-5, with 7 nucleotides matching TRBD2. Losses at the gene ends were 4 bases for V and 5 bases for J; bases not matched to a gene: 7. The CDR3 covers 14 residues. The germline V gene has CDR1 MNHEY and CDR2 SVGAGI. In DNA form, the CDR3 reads TGTGCCAGCAGTTGGGGGGGGATGAGCGAGACCCAGTACTTC. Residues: CASSWGGMSETQYF.

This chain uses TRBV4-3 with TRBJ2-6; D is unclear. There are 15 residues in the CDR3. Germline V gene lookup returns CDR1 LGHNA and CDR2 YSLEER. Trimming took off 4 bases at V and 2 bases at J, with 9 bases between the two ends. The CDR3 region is CASSPRSTGANVLTF. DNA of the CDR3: TGCGCCAGCAGCCCAAGAAGCACTGGGGCCAACGTCCTGACTTTC.

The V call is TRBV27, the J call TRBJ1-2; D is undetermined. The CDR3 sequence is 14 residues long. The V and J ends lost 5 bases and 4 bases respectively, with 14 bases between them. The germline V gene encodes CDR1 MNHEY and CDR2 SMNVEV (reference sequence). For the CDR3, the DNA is TGTGCCAGCAGTACAATCAACATGGCCTATGGCTACACCTTC. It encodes CASSTINMAYGYTF.

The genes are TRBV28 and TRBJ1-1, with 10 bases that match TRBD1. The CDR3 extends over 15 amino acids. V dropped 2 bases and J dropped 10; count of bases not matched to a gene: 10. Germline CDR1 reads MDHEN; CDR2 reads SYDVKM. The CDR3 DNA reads TGTGCCAGCAGTTTAAGCACCGGGACAGGGGCCGGAGCTTTCTTT. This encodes CASSLSTGTGAGAFF.

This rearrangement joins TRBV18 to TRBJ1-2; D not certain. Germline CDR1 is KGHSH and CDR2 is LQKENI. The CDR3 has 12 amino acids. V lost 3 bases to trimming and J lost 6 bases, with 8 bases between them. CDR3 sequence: CASSPYGDGYTF. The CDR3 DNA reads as TGTGCCAGCTCACCGTACGGGGATGGCTACACCTTC.

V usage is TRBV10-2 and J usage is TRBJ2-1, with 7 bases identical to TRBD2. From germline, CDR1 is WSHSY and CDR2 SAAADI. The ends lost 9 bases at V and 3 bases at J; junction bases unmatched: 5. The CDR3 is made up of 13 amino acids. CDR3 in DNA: TGCGCCAGTGGGGGGGAGAGCTACAATGAGCAGTTCTTC. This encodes CASGGESYNEQFF.